A single sample gave rise to the 3 T cell receptor beta chains below, sequenced in a study of graft-versus-host responses after intestinal transplantation. Their antigens remain unidentified. Clones were sequenced by immunoSEQ multiplex PCR, and TCRdb holds only the in-frame ones, with some missing. Of about 100,000 clones listed, about 90% were seen once; the top ten hold about 0.93%. The starting material was unstimulated CD4+ T cells sorted from spleen or lymph node cells, obtained before transplant. The receptors originated from a human donor who was the organ donor for an intestinal transplant.

This chain connects TRBV6-1 to TRBJ1-1, with D tentatively TRBD1 (5 bases). CDR3 length: 17 residues. V was cut by 3 bases and J by 0 bases, with 17 bases left in between. Germline V gene lookup returns CDR1 MNHNS and CDR2 SASEGT. The CDR3 coding sequence is TGTGCCAGCAGTGACAGGGAGGCAGGGTGGGTGAACACTGAAGCTTTCTTT. This gives the protein CASSDREAGWVNTEAFF.

The rearrangement uses TRBV5-1 and TRBJ1-2; D call uncertain. Germline V gene data show CDR1 as SGHRS and CDR2 as YFSETQ. This CDR3 has 12 residues. The germline V and J ends were trimmed by 4 bases and 4 bases, with 8 bases remaining between them. Here the CDR3 DNA reads TGCGCCAGCAGCCCGGACGGCTATGGCTACACCTTC. Protein: CASSPDGYGYTF.

The rearrangement uses TRBV5-1 and TRBJ1-2; D remains ambiguous. The CDR3 contains 14 residues. Germline loops: CDR1 SGHRS, CDR2 YFSETQ. Deletions cut 4 bases from V and 0 bases from J, with 10 bases between. The CDR3 reads CASSPDGSNYGYTF. The CDR3 bases are TGCGCCAGCAGCCCGGACGGTTCTAACTATGGCTACACCTTC.